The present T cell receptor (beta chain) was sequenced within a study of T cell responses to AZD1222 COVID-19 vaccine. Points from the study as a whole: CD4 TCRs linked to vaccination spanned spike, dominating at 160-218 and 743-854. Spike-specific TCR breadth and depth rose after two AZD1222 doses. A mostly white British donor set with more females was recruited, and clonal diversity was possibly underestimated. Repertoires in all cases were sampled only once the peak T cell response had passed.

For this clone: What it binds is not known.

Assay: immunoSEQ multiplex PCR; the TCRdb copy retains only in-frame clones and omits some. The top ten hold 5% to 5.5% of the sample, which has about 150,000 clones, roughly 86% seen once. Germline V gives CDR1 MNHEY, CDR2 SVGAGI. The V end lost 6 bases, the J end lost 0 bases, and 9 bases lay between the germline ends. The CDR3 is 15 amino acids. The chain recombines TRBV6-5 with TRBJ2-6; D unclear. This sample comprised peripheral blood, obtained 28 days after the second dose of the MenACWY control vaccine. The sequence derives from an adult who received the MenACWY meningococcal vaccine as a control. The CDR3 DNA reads TGTGCCAGCAGGGACGGAATCTCTGGGGCCAACGTCCTGACTTTC. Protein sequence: CASRDGISGANVLTF.